This T cell receptor (beta chain) was found in a study of human T cells and chemical hapten exposure (dated by TCRdb to the early 2020s). In the study overall: For sensitization, 2% DPC in acetone was applied to a 2 cm by 2 cm area of upper inner arm skin. Throughout the roughly 25-week study period, patients were also given weekly therapeutic DPC doses on the scalp. Patch testing was performed on the upper back with Finn chambers containing 0.01% DPC, and the patch tests were scored after 6 days according to International Contact Dermatitis Research Group standards. The patient cohort, mostly female, included alopecia areata with under or over 50% scalp involvement, alopecia totalis and alopecia universalis. Libraries were combined into a pool for sequencing, and differences in TCR yield between samples came mainly from small differences in library volumes within the pool. In alopecia patients, the study followed how the peripheral blood TCR repertoire changed in vivo over primary and secondary sensitization to diphenylcyclopropenone (DPC), a hapten. Blood was sampled from patients pre-sensitization (week 0) and at 2, 6 and about 24 weeks after DPC sensitization. For TCR sequencing, blood came from approximately 29 alopecia patients at anywhere from one to four time points (pre-sensitization, 2, 6 and 24 weeks).

This clonotype has ten or more counts. Its recognized antigen is unknown. Within one base of it there is no much larger clone, and no base qualities were kept. What this sample's time point label stands for: pre-sensitization, week 0. The label giving this sample's treatment or condition can be read as: therapeutic diphenylcyclopropenone sensitization with weekly scalp DPC. At every patch-test visit, the blood draw took place before the patch test was put on. Eligible patients were aged 18 to 70, diagnosed with alopecia, deemed suitable for DPC therapy, and excluded if pregnant. Total RNA was extracted from unfractionated whole blood collected in Tempus Blood RNA tubes. CDR1 and CDR2 (SGHTA, FQGNSA) derive from the germline V gene. Including the terminal cysteine and phenylalanine, the CDR3 comprises 14 residues. Only the CDR3 portion is preserved as DNA: 42 bases, with reading frame beginning at the first base. The germline V end is reduced by 5 bases and the J end by 3 bases; junction bases left unmatched: 2.

The investigation overall reported the following: Expanded TCRs formed significantly more large CDR3 similarity clusters than pre-sensitization or healthy control sets, consistent with antigen-driven responses. A positive correlation was found between the number of PT1 expanded TCRs and patch test score, with significance reached at thresholds 8, 16 and 32 but not 4. Alopecia, a presumed autoimmune disease, was present in all patients, so the immune response of the patients might differ from that of healthy individuals. The number of TCRs above 1 in 1000 frequency did not change with DPC sensitization; there was no evidence of global repertoire structure alterations. Repeated subsampling changed both the strength of the expansion versus patch-test correlation and the threshold at which the correlation became significant.

The library came from RACE. This sample was sequenced with a NextSeq 500. During library preparation, unique molecular identifiers were attached to individual cDNA molecules so that TCRs could be counted quantitatively and reproducibly. Both TCR alpha and TCR beta chains were sequenced from each blood RNA sample. For the original study's pipeline: Samples had a median of roughly 98,000 TCRs, with a range from roughly 23,224 to 700,000. The Decombinator software suite was used to annotate the V, J and CDR3 of the TCR reads. Every sample was subsampled to the same number of TCRs (28,000) for the PS versus PT1 abundance plots. Expanded TCRs were defined as absent before sensitization and observed at least eight times at the 2-week time point. The public reads were run again by TCRdb, first through fastp at Q25 and then through MiXCR, and only productive beta chains were kept. CDR3 protein duplicates are merged, each entry listing the most common genes and DNA. The V and J calls come from TCRdb's annotation, not from the publication. Across this sample there are about 110,000 distinct CDR3 sequences, with around 10% seen only once. Over 1.5% of the sample is held by the ten biggest clonotypes.

Sequencing was performed on whole blood, taken in connection with sensitization to the hapten diphenylcyclopropenone (DPC). The sequence derives from a woman aged 50 to 65 with alopecia areata. Some clones in this sample may be carry-over from other donors' samples. Recombination linked TRBV7-2 to TRBJ1-4; a stretch of 8 junction bases matches TRBD1. The nucleotide sequence is given as TGTGCCAGCAGCCCGGACAGGGCTAATGAAAAACTGTTTTTT. The encoded protein is CASSPDRANEKLFF.